The 8 T cell receptor beta chains reported below all come from one sample, sequenced in a study of blood T cell repertoires in COVID-19 (dated by TCRdb to the early 2020s). Libraries were constructed by the immunoSEQ multiplex PCR assay. TCRdb took over this immuneACCESS table, retaining in-frame rearrangements with V and J assigned. Such tables are incomplete; in checked studies, under half of the missing clones stem from an unresolved V gene, and the remainder is unexplained. For this sample the table gives 200,000 to 300,000 clones, of which around 88% were detected only once. In total, the top ten clones hold roughly 3% of the sample. Sequencing was done on a sample of peripheral blood. The receptors were sampled from a woman aged 25 to 45 who had recovered from COVID-19.

The chain joins TRBV7-9 to TRBJ2-7; 10 nucleotides match TRBD1. Germline V lookup: CDR1 SEHNR, CDR2 FQNEAQ (reference sequence). This CDR3 is built from 16 residues. With 4 bases clipped from V and 0 bases from J, the junction kept 6 bases outside the gene matches. CDR3 sequence reads: CASSWGRQGASYEQYF. The CDR3 bases are TGTGCCAGCAGCTGGGGCCGACAGGGGGCCTCCTACGAGCAGTACTTC.

CDR3 protein: CASSKLDRLETQYF. The DNA of the CDR3 is TGTGCCAGCAGCAAGTTGGACAGACTGGAGACCCAGTACTTC. The V gene is TRBV7-6, the J gene TRBJ2-5; the D gene is possibly TRBD1 (6 bases). This CDR3 has 14 residues. Per germline, CDR1 SGHVS and CDR2 FNYEAQ. Trimming took 5 bases from V and 5 from J, leaving 15 bases between them.

The chain combines TRBV7-9 with TRBJ1-2; TRBD1 might be the D (6 bases). This CDR3 is built from 16 residues. Between the trimmed V and J ends, which lost 0 bases and 3 bases, there was a span of 14 bases. Germline CDR1 and CDR2: SEHNR and FQNEAQ (reference sequence). CDR3 DNA sequence: TGTGCCAGCAGCTTAGCCGGGGGGCCCTGGGACTATGGCTACACCTTC. Protein sequence: CASSLAGGPWDYGYTF.

The chain employs TRBV19 and TRBJ1-2; D gene ambiguous. CDR1 and CDR2 from the germline V gene are LNHDA and SQIVND (reference sequence). This CDR3 is 12 amino acids long. Between the trimmed V and J ends, which lost 5 bases and 5 bases, there was a span of 9 bases. CDR3 in amino acids: CASSAGVYGYTF. DNA for the CDR3: TGTGCCAGTAGTGCCGGGGTATATGGCTACACCTTC.

This chain uses TRBV19 with TRBJ2-7; D is perhaps TRBD1 (5 bases). In germline, CDR1 is LNHDA, CDR2 SQIVND (reference sequence). Trimming shortened V by 6 bases and J by 0 bases, and 15 bases separated the two germline ends. The CDR3 extends over 15 amino acids. The CDR3 region is CASSMRPRDSYEQYF. The CDR3, as DNA: TGTGCCAGTAGCATGCGACCCAGGGACTCCTACGAGCAGTACTTC.

The chain couples TRBV2 to TRBJ1-5; TRBD1 agrees at 8 bases. The CDR3 runs to 16 residues. Germline CDR1 is SNHLY and CDR2 is FYNNEI. V shed 5 bases and J 3 bases; nucleotides not matched to a gene: 9. The CDR3 DNA is TGTGCCAGCAGTTCAAACGCAGGGGGCCCCAATCAGCCCCAGCATTTT. Translated: CASSSNAGGPNQPQHF. The full variable domain, with the rest looked up from reference TRBV2 and TRBJ1-5, is EPEVTQTPSHQVTQMGQEVILRCVPISNHLYFYWYRQILGQKVEFLVSFYNNEISEKSEIFDDQFSVERPDGSNFTLKIRSTKLEDSAMYFCASSSNAGGPNQPQHFGDGTRLSIL.

The chain uses TRBV14 and TRBJ2-5, with TRBD1 identical over 11 bases. Germline V gene data show CDR1 as SGHDN and CDR2 as FVKESK. J gave up 5 bases and V 6 bases, and 8 bases lay outside the gene matches. The CDR3 has 15 amino acids. CDR3 nucleotide sequence: TGTGCCAGCAGTCGGACAGGGGGCCGGGGTGAGACCCAGTACTTC. Residues: CASSRTGGRGETQYF. Drawing the rest from reference TRBV14 and TRBJ2-5, the complete variable domain is EAGVTQFPSHSVIEKGQTVTLRCDPISGHDNLYWYRRVMGKEIKFLLHFVKESKQDESGMPNNRFLAERTGGTYSTLKVQPAELEDSGVYFCASSRTGGRGETQYFGPGTRLLVL.

The CDR3 nucleotides are TGCGCCAGCAGCTTTCGCCAGGGGGCTAGGGAGACCCAGTACTTC. Its protein is CASSFRQGARETQYF. V is TRBV5-1 and J is TRBJ2-5; 8 nucleotides line up with TRBD1. With V trimmed by 2 bases and J by 5 bases, 8 bases remained unmatched. Germline CDR1 reads SGHRS; CDR2 reads YFSETQ. The CDR3 is 15 amino acids.